Below are 11 T cell receptor beta chains sequenced from a single sample in a study of shared clonotypes between healthy human individuals. As defined, naive CD8 cells were CD45RO-negative and positively selected for CCR7, with terminally differentiated effector memory CD45RA+ cells excluded. Method: immunoSEQ multiplex PCR; TCRdb's copy keeps in-frame clones and lacks some. The top ten clones hold under 1.5% of a sample with roughly 2,000,000 clones, about 95% of them seen once. Sequenced sample: naive CD8+ T cells sorted from blood. These TCRs come from a man younger than 35 in good health.

The CDR3, as DNA: TGTGCCAGCAGCGAGGGGTTAGACTCCCGCACAGATACGCAGTATTTT. It specifies CASSEGLDSRTDTQYF. V usage is TRBV9 and J usage is TRBJ2-3; D might be TRBD1 (5 bases). CDR3 length: 16 residues. Trimming took 3 bases from V and 1 from J, leaving 15 bases between them. CDR1 and CDR2 (germline): SGDLS, YYNGEE. Filled out from reference TRBV9 and TRBJ2-3, the complete variable domain reads DSGVTQTPKHLITATGQRVTLRCSPRSGDLSVYWYQQSLDQGLQFLIQYYNGEERAKGNILERFSAQQFPDLHSELNLSSLELGDSALYFCASSEGLDSRTDTQYFGPGTRLTVL.

This clone was observed a single time. The J gene is TRBJ1-1, the V gene TRBV7-9; D remains ambiguous. Germline CDR1 SEHNR, CDR2 FQNEAQ (reference sequence). With 2 bases removed from V and 2 bases from J, the gap between germline ends came to 12 bases. CDR3 length equals 15 residues. CDR3 in amino acids: CASSLWIGNNTEAFF. The CDR3, as DNA: TGTGCCAGCAGCTTATGGATAGGGAATAACACTGAAGCTTTCTTT.

The chain carries TRBV5-1 and TRBJ2-7; 9 bases map to TRBD2. CDR1 and CDR2 from the germline V gene are SGHRS and YFSETQ. Trimming cost V 5 bases and J 4 bases; bases outside gene matches: 4. The CDR3 loop spans 13 amino acids. The CDR3 loop reads CASRVSGSYEQYF. CDR3 coding DNA: TGCGCCAGCAGGGTTAGCGGGAGTTACGAGCAGTACTTC. Supplemented by reference TRBV5-1 and TRBJ2-7, the full variable domain reads KAGVTQTPRYLIKTRGQQVTLSCSPISGHRSVSWYQQTPGQGLQFLFEYFSETQRNKGNFPGRFSGRQFSNSRSEMNVSTLELGDSALYLCASRVSGSYEQYFGPGTRLTVT.

The count of this clone is one. Distinct nucleotide sequences in the sample also encode this CDR3. The chain joins TRBV29-1 to TRBJ2-1, with D maybe TRBD2 (6 bases). Germline V gene lookup returns CDR1 SQVTM and CDR2 ANQGSEA. The CDR3 has 11 residues. The ends were cut back, 4 bases at V and 9 bases at J, with 10 bases in the middle. In nucleotides, the CDR3 is TGCAGCGTTGTGGGGGGAGGTGAGCAGTTCTTC. Encoded protein: CSVVGGGEQFF.

This chain joins TRBV6-5 and TRBJ2-5; 8 bases fit TRBD2. The germline gives CDR1 MNHEY, CDR2 SVGAGI. Germline trimming cut 7 bases from V and 2 bases from J; bases unmatched to any gene: 6. There are 14 residues in the CDR3. The CDR3 nucleotides are TGTGCCAGCACCCACGGGGGGGGGCAAGAGACCCAGTACTTC. Protein: CASTHGGGQETQYF.

With respect to this clone: Other DNA sequences from this sample encode an identical CDR3 as well. The chain joins TRBV7-9 to TRBJ2-7; no firm D call. Trimming removed 5 bases from V and 5 bases from J, with 7 bases in between. This CDR3 has 11 amino acids. Germline V gene data show CDR1 as SEHNR and CDR2 as FQNEAQ (reference sequence). The CDR3 DNA follows: TGTGCCAGCAGCCTCGATCACGAGCAGTACTTC. It codes for CASSLDHEQYF.

Details on this clone: At the DNA level, this CDR3 is encoded by other sequences in the same sample as well. The V call is TRBV4-1, the J call TRBJ1-5; TRBD1 aligns across 9 bases. The V and J ends lost 4 bases and 2 bases, in that order; junction bases with no gene match: 3. The length of the CDR3 is 15 residues. CDR1 and CDR2 from the germline V gene are MGHRA and YSYEKL. The CDR3 coding sequence is TGCGCCAGCAGCCCCGACAGGGGGGGCAATCAGCCCCAGCATTTT. Translated, it gives CASSPDRGGNQPQHF.

The gene calls are TRBV11-2 and TRBJ1-2; no reliable D call. Germline-derived CDR1 and CDR2 are SGHAT and FQNNGV. Trimming took 3 bases from V and 5 from J, leaving 13 bases between them. CDR3 length: 14 amino acids. The DNA for the CDR3 is TGTGCCAGCAGCTTTGGAGGGTCGGGGTATGGCTACACCTTC. Translated: CASSFGGSGYGYTF.

The chain links TRBV2 to TRBJ1-1, with TRBD1 identical over 8 bases. V shed 6 bases, J shed 3 bases, and the junction held 6 bases outside the gene matches. Germline CDR1 and CDR2: SNHLY and FYNNEI. The CDR3 has 14 amino acids. The CDR3 loop reads CASSPGQEYTEAFF. The CDR3 bases are TGTGCCAGCAGCCCGGGACAGGAATACACTGAAGCTTTCTTT.

The chain employs TRBV10-2 and TRBJ2-7; tentatively, D is TRBD1 or TRBD2 (7 bases each). Germline assignment: CDR1 WSHSY and CDR2 SAAADI. This CDR3 spans 15 amino acids. Between the trimmed V and J ends, which lost 0 bases and 7 bases, there was a span of 16 bases. For the CDR3, the DNA is TGCGCCAGCAGTGAGTCGAACAGGGGAGGGAAAGAGCAGTACTTC. Protein product: CASSESNRGGKEQYF.

V gene TRBV7-9 combines with J gene TRBJ2-5; a possible D gene is TRBD2 (6 bases). V was clipped by 1 base and J by 5 bases, with 14 bases between them. The CDR3 contains 15 residues. Germline lookup yields CDR1 SEHNR and CDR2 FQNEAQ (reference sequence). The CDR3 is CASSLGRGGVETQYF. The DNA of the CDR3 is TGTGCCAGCAGCTTAGGACGAGGAGGGGTGGAGACCCAGTACTTC.